This T cell receptor beta chain was documented in a study of regulatory T cells in long-lasting Graves disease. iRepertoire HTBI primers and Arm-PCR of CDR3 regions built TCR beta libraries. TCRdb itself ran the multiplex PCR reads through MiXCR, one entry per CDR3 protein. The data show about 370,000 distinct CDR3 sequences, around 15% seen once. V lost 3 bases to trimming and J lost 3 bases; unmatched junction nucleotides: 8. The germline V gene has CDR1 DFQATT and CDR2 SNEGSKA (reference sequence). The CDR3 consists of 15 residues. There are many counts of this clonotype. Its matching antigen is unknown. Time point described: newly diagnosed GD, antithyroid drugs for less than 3 months. TCR sequences were obtained from RNA taken from PBMCs. American Thyroid Association guidelines were used to diagnose Graves' disease. Study results and limitations: Persistent patients shared about 2,800 public clonotypes among themselves. Newly diagnosed patients shared fewer, at some 970. TCR diversity in persistent Graves' patients was below that of newly diagnosed ones.

The sample here was peripheral blood mononuclear cells (PBMCs), taken at new diagnosis, from a patient treated with antithyroid drugs. The origin of this receptor is a female donor with Graves disease. The V gene is TRBV20-1, the J gene TRBJ2-1, with 7 bases matching TRBD1. CDR3 DNA sequence: TGCAGTGCTAGCCAACCGGACAGGAACTACAATGAGCAGTTCTTC. Translating gives CSASQPDRNYNEQFF.